The T cell receptor (beta chain) under discussion was sequenced for a study of CD4 T cells in relation to SARS-CoV-2 and coronaviruses. Study overall: After approximately 10 days of antigen culture, PBMC TCR beta CDR3s were sequenced.

Whole-study results and caveats: No crossreactivity against non-spike viral proteins was tested here.

Assay: immunoSEQ multiplex PCR; the TCRdb copy retains only in-frame clones and omits some. This sample carries around 20,000 clones, roughly 80% of them seen once, and the ten largest clones take around a quarter. Before the COVID-19 pandemic, during about 2011-2019, CD4+ T cells were taken from unexposed donors. The cells were cultured for around ten days before CD4+ T cells were isolated. Cells permitting, SARS-CoV-2 S/N and four cold-coronavirus spikes were tested on unexposed-donor CD4+ T cells. This clone was counted a single time. Its antigen is not known. Sequencing was performed on CD4+ T cells from PBMCs, cultured in vitro. This TCR derives from a human donor in good health.

This CDR3 reads CASSLTLVSYNEQFF. CDR3 bases: TGTGCCAGCAGCTTGACTTTAGTGAGCTACAATGAGCAGTTCTTC. The chain is built from TRBV5-5 and TRBJ2-1, with D uncertain. Trimming removed 1 base from V and 3 bases from J, with 11 bases in between. The CDR3 is 15 amino acids. Germline-derived CDR1 and CDR2 are SGHKS and YYEKEE (reference sequence). The entire variable domain, with the rest obtained from reference TRBV5-5 and TRBJ2-1, is as follows: DAGVTQSPTHLIKTRGQQVTLRCSPISGHKSVSWYQQVLGQGPQFIFQYYEKEERGRGNFPDRFSARQFPNYSSELNVNALLLGDSALYLCASSLTLVSYNEQFFGPGTRLTVL.